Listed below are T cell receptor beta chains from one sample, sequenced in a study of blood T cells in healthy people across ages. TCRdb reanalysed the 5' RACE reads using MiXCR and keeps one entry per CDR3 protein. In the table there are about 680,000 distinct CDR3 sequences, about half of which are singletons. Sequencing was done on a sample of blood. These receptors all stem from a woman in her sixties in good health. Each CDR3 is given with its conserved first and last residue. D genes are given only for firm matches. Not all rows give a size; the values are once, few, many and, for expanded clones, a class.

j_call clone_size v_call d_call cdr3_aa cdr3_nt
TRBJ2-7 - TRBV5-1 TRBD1 CASSSDGTAGYEQYF TGCGCCAGCAGCTCAGACGGGACAGCCGGTTACGAGCAGTACTTC
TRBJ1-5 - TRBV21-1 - CASSKGTGGNQPQHF TGTGCCAGCAGCAAAGGGACAGGGGGCAATCAGCCCCAGCATTTT
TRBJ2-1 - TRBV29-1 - CSVVARDRSAEQFF TGCAGCGTTGTAGCTCGGGATAGGTCGGCTGAGCAGTTCTTC
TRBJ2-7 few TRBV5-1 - CASSLGRRRTSYEQYF TGCGCCAGCAGCTTGGGACGGAGAAGAACCTCCTACGAGCAGTACTTC
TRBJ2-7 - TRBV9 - CASSAFTGAYYEQYF TGTGCCAGCAGCGCCTTCACGGGCGCCTACTACGAGCAGTACTTC
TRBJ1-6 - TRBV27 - CASSLLQPNSPLHF TGTGCCAGCAGTTTACTACAGCCTAATTCACCCCTCCACTTT
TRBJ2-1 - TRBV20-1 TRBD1 CSARDMDRGYNEQFF TGCAGTGCTAGAGATATGGACAGGGGGTACAATGAGCAGTTCTTC
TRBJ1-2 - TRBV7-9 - CASSFGYRLANYGYTF TGTGCCAGCAGCTTTGGGTATAGGTTAGCTAACTATGGCTACACCTTC
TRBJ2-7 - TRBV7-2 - CASSFIFKGSSRNEQYF TGTGCCAGCAGCTTTATCTTTAAGGGGAGTAGTAGGAACGAGCAGTACTTC
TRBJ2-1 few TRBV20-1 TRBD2 CSAMPGLAEHNEQFF TGCAGTGCAATGCCCGGACTAGCGGAGCACAATGAGCAGTTCTTT
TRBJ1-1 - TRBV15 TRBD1 CATSSPTGRYTEAFF TGTGCCACCAGCAGCCCGACAGGGCGGTACACTGAAGCTTTCTTT
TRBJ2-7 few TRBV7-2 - CASSLYQYEQYF TGTGCCAGCAGCTTATACCAATACGAGCAGTACTTC
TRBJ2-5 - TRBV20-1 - CSARMTQETQYF TGCAGTGCTAGGATGACACAAGAGACCCAGTACTTC
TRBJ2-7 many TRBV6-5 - CASRAGQSRYEQYF TGTGCCAGCAGAGCCGGACAGTCGCGCTACGAGCAGTACTTC
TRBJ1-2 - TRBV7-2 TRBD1 CASGRTGAELSYTF TGTGCCAGCGGCCGAACAGGGGCTGAGTTGAGCTACACCTTC
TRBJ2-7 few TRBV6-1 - CASSEGAYEQYF TGTGCCAGCAGTGAGGGGGCCTACGAGCAGTACTTC
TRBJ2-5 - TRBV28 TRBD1 CASSLEGTGSLQETQYF TGTGCCAGCAGTTTGGAGGGGACAGGGTCATTGCAAGAGACCCAGTACTTC
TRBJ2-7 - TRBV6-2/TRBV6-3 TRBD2 CATTSQGSGRAREQYF TGTGCCACTACGTCGCAAGGAAGCGGGAGGGCCCGCGAGCAGTACTTC
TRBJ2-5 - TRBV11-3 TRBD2 CASSITTRTSGSETQYF TGTGCCAGCAGCATCACCACCAGGACTAGCGGGAGTGAGACCCAGTACTTC
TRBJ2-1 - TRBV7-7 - CASSSRTASYNEQFF TGTGCTAGCAGCTCCCGGACGGCCTCCTACAATGAGCAGTTCTTC
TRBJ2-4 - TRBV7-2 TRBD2 CASSSSGSSKNIQYF TGTGCCAGCAGCTCTAGCGGGAGTTCCAAAAACATTCAGTACTTC
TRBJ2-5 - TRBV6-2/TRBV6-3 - CASSYSVPSETQYF TGTGCCAGCAGTTACTCGGTCCCTAGCGAGACCCAGTACTTC
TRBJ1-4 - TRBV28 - CASSSGTRGPSNEKLFF TGTGCCAGCAGTTCAGGGACCCGAGGTCCCTCTAATGAAAAACTGTTTTTT
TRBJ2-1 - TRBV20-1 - CSPYFDYEQFF TGCAGTCCCTACTTTGACTATGAGCAGTTCTTC
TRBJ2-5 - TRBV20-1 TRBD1 CSARGDRGLETQYF TGCAGTGCCAGAGGGGACAGGGGCTTAGAGACCCAGTACTTC
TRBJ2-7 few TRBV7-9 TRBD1 CASSSTPGTGSYEQYF TGTGCCAGCAGCTCAACCCCCGGGACAGGTTCCTACGAGCAGTACTTC
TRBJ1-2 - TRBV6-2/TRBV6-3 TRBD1 CATHRTGSDGYTF TGTGCCACTCATAGGACAGGGTCTGATGGCTACACCTTC
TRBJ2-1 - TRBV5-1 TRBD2 CASSIQGLAYDEQFF TGCGCCAGCAGCATCCAGGGACTAGCTTATGATGAGCAGTTCTTC
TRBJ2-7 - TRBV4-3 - CASSRGQYYEQYF TGCGCCAGCAGTCGCGGACAGTACTACGAGCAGTACTTC
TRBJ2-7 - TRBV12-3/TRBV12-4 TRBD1 CASSRGTGVYYEQYF TGTGCCAGCAGTCGCGGGACAGGGGTATACTACGAGCAGTACTTC
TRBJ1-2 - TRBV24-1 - CATSDFRGGYTF TGTGCCACCAGTGATTTCCGGGGTGGCTACACCTTC
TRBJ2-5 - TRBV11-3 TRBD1 CATQRDRGSNEQYF TGTGCCACCCAGAGGGACAGGGGTTCAAATGAGCAGTACTTC
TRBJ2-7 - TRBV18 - CASSPSDYYEQYF TGTGCCAGCTCACCCTCGGACTACTACGAGCAGTACTTC